This T cell receptor (beta chain) was sequenced in a study of Ad26.COV2.S vaccination and SARS-CoV-2 variants. Libraries were prepared by immunoSEQ multiplex PCR; TCRdb keeps only in-frame clonotypes and omits some of them. This table holds roughly 450,000 clones, around nine tenths found once. Sample treatment: some 19 received Ad26.COV2.S at low or high dose, single or two shots; about 5 received placebo; per-sample allocation not given. The study sampled participants on day 63 after the first vaccine or placebo injection. The length of the CDR3 is 15 residues. Germline trimming cut 5 bases from V and 3 bases from J; bases unmatched to any gene: 4. Germline V gene data show CDR1 as SGHVS and CDR2 as FQNEAQ.

The rearrangement uses TRBV7-8 and TRBJ2-7; 13 nucleotides agree with TRBD2. The sample consisted of peripheral blood, taken in a trial of Ad26.COV2.S vaccine versus placebo. This receptor was identified in a person aged 18-65 years who received the Ad26.COV2.S COVID-19 vaccine or a placebo. CDR3 in DNA: TGTGCCAGCAGCCCCGGGACTAGCGGGGACTACGAGCAGTACTTC. Protein sequence: CASSPGTSGDYEQYF.